This entry lists 17 T cell receptor beta chains sequenced from one sample in a study of blood T cells in healthy people across ages (dated by TCRdb to about 2015). The method behind the library was 5' RACE. The reads were generated on an Illumina HiSeq 2500. A second PCR of roughly 7 to 12 cycles was run with a J-beta primer mix and a sample-barcoded 5' primer. TCRdb took the public reads, trimmed them with fastp at Q25, ran MiXCR for clone calling and kept in-frame beta chains. Identical CDR3 protein sequences are pooled into one entry, listed with their most common genes and DNA. The sample table records about 1.6 million distinct CDR3 sequences; roughly a third of these occur just once. Together, the top ten hold about 11% of the sample. The sequencing sample was made of blood. These receptors all come from a woman in her twenties or thirties in good health.

CDR3 DNA sequence: TGTGCCAGCAGTGAGCCAGGGACAGTCGAAGAGACCCAGTACTTC. It codes for CASSEPGTVEETQYF. The genes are TRBV2 and TRBJ2-7; 7 bases are a match to TRBD1. Gene TRBJ2-5 matches the end of the DNA better, so the J call may be wrong. Germline V gives CDR1 SNHLY, CDR2 FYNNEI. The CDR3 has 15 residues.

This clonotype appeared many times. This chain joins TRBV5-1 and TRBJ2-5; the match to TRBD2 covers 7 bases. The germline CDR1 and CDR2 sequences are SGHRS and YFSETQ. Trimming took 2 bases from V and 5 from J; bases not matched to a gene: 9. CDR3 length equals 15 residues. CDR3 protein: CASSLRSAGVETQYF. The CDR3 region has the DNA TGCGCCAGCAGCTTAAGATCCGCGGGAGTTGAGACCCAGTACTTC.

The V gene is TRBV7-9, the J gene TRBJ2-2; D may be TRBD1 (5 bases). Between the trimmed V and J ends, which lost 5 bases and 2 bases, there was a span of 12 bases. Germline lookup yields CDR1 SEHNR and CDR2 FQNEAQ (reference sequence). CDR3 size: 15 residues. The CDR3 DNA reads as TGTGCCAGCAGCGTTCGACAGACCAACACCGGGGAGCTGTTTTTT. It specifies CASSVRQTNTGELFF.

This clonotype was counted between two and nine times. The J gene is TRBJ1-2, the V gene TRBV7-2, with 9 bases identical to TRBD1. V gave up 6 bases and J gave up 7 bases; unmatched junction bases: 12. Germline CDR1 is SGHTA and CDR2 is FQGNSA. The CDR3 has 15 residues. CDR3 protein: CASRAPGQGRSGYTF. The CDR3 nucleotides read TGTGCCAGCAGGGCTCCGGGACAGGGACGATCTGGCTACACCTTC.

This clonotype was seen a few times. The rearrangement links TRBV3-1 to TRBJ2-3; TRBD2 aligns across 10 bases. The CDR3 covers 16 residues. Trimming at V came to 6 bases and at J to 8 bases, leaving 14 bases not matched to a gene. Germline-derived CDR1 and CDR2 are LGHDT and YNNKEL (reference sequence). Here the CDR3 reads CASRPTSGHKIGTQYF. In nucleotides, the CDR3 is TGTGCCAGCAGACCGACTAGCGGGCATAAGATTGGTACGCAGTATTTT.

V gene TRBV7-9 combines with J gene TRBJ2-1; 10 bases map to TRBD2. Per the germline V gene, CDR1 is SEHNR and CDR2 is FQNEAQ (reference sequence). With V trimmed by 2 bases and J by 8 bases, 6 bases remained unmatched. CDR3 size: 15 residues. Written as DNA, the CDR3 is TGTGCCAGCAGCTTACTAGCGGGAGCTGGGGATGAGCAGTTCTTC. Translating gives CASSLLAGAGDEQFF. The full variable domain, rest sourced from reference TRBV7-9 and TRBJ2-1, is DTGVSQNPRHKITKRGQNVTFRCDPISEHNRLYWYRQTLGQGPEFLTYFQNEAQLEKSRLLSDRFSAERPKGSFSTLEIQRTEQGDSAMYLCASSLLAGAGDEQFFGPGTRLTVL.

The chain combines TRBV5-6 with TRBJ2-3, with D hard to call. CDR1 is SGHDT and CDR2 is YYEEEE in the germline V gene. Trimming stripped 0 bases from V and 14 bases from J, with 10 bases between. This CDR3 is 11 amino acids long. The CDR3 is CASSLEGITYF. The CDR3 DNA reads TGTGCCAGCAGCTTGGAGGGAATAACGTATTTT.

Notes on this clonotype: At one boundary the junction diverges from the germline segment, which might be a read error. The chain recombines TRBV4-1 with TRBJ1-5; D might be TRBD1 (6 bases). This CDR3 region has 16 residues. Germline V gene data show CDR1 as MGHRA and CDR2 as YSYEKL. CDR3 loop: CASSQPGEASSQPQHF. The CDR3 DNA reads TGCGCCAGCAGCCAGCCAGGGGAGGCTAGCAGTCAGCCCCAGCATTTT.

The chain employs TRBV9 and TRBJ2-3; 10 nucleotides align to TRBD2. Per germline, CDR1 SGDLS and CDR2 YYNGEE. After removal of 3 bases from V and 7 bases from J, the junction contained 17 bases not matched to a gene. The CDR3 covers 18 residues. The chain's CDR3 is CASSANAPLAGSANTQYF. The CDR3 DNA reads as TGTGCCAGCAGCGCCAACGCTCCACTAGCGGGGTCAGCAAATACGCAGTATTTT.

This sequence joins TRBV3-1 and TRBJ2-4; a possible D gene is TRBD2 (6 bases). V was pared by 3 bases and J by 7 bases, with 13 bases between. CDR3 length equals 14 residues. CDR1 is LGHDT, CDR2 YNNKEL, per germline (reference sequence). Here the CDR3 reads CASSHSASVNIQYF. Written as DNA, the CDR3 is TGTGCCAGCAGCCACTCCGCTAGCGTGAACATTCAGTACTTC.

This clonotype was seen more than once but under ten times. The chain employs TRBV20-1 and TRBJ1-2; D is perhaps TRBD1 (6 bases). Between the trimmed V and J ends, which lost 2 bases and 8 bases, there was a span of 18 bases. Germline V gene lookup returns CDR1 DFQATT and CDR2 SNEGSKA (reference sequence). The CDR3 spans 14 residues. The CDR3 region is CSARSRGGPIGYTF. The CDR3 nucleotides read TGCAGTGCTAGATCCAGAGGGGGACCCATAGGCTACACCTTC.

This clonotype was seen only a few times. V and J are TRBV6-6 and TRBJ1-5, with 10 bases lining up with TRBD1. The J segment lost 2 bases and the V segment lost 6 bases, leaving 4 bases of the junction unmatched. The CDR3 has 15 amino acids. The germline V gene encodes CDR1 MNHNY and CDR2 SVGAGI (reference sequence). CDR3 amino acids: CASRVGTGGNQPQHF. In DNA, the CDR3 is TGTGCCAGCAGGGTCGGGACAGGGGGCAATCAGCCCCAGCATTTT.

This clonotype was detected a few times. The CDR3 region has the DNA TGCAGTGCCACGCAGCTCGGGAGCCAGACAGATACGCAGTATTTT. It encodes CSATQLGSQTDTQYF. The chain couples TRBV20-1 to TRBJ2-3, with a tentative D call TRBD2 (6 bases). V shed 6 bases and J shed 3 bases, with 19 bases lying between them. The CDR3 is 15 residues long. Germline loops: CDR1 DFQATT, CDR2 SNEGSKA (reference sequence).

The chain is built from TRBV20-1 and TRBJ2-7; 8 bases fit TRBD2. Germline V gene sequence: CDR1 DFQATT, CDR2 SNEGSKA (reference sequence). The CDR3 extends over 14 amino acids. V was clipped by 6 bases and J by 2 bases; unmatched bases: 9. The CDR3 reads CSAELAEPTYEQYF. The CDR3 nucleotides read TGCAGTGCGGAACTAGCGGAACCTACCTACGAGCAGTACTTC.

This sequence joins TRBV20-1 and TRBJ2-1; D possibly corresponds to TRBD2 (5 bases). Per the germline V gene, CDR1 is DFQATT and CDR2 is SNEGSKA (reference sequence). The CDR3 covers 16 residues. Trimming took off 3 bases at V and 7 bases at J, with 22 bases between the two ends. The CDR3 sequence is CSASVGMIISGNEQFF. The CDR3 region has the DNA TGCAGTGCTAGTGTAGGGATGATAATTTCGGGGAATGAGCAGTTCTTC.

The chain carries TRBV3-1 and TRBJ2-5, with a weak D call TRBD2 (6 bases). Germline V lookup: CDR1 LGHDT, CDR2 YNNKEL (reference sequence). This CDR3 contains 15 residues. V was shortened by 4 bases and J by 3 bases, with 15 bases between the two germline ends. CDR3 residues: CASSLVGWGEETQYF. DNA for the CDR3: TGTGCCAGCAGCCTCGTAGGTTGGGGGGAAGAGACCCAGTACTTC.

This clonotype has only a few counts. CDR3 bases: TGTGCCAGCAGCTTGGGGGCGCAGCCTGGAGGTGGCTACACCTTC. The encoded protein is CASSLGAQPGGGYTF. The chain joins TRBV5-6 to TRBJ1-2; D is ambiguous. Trimming cost V 0 bases and J 7 bases, with 16 bases left between them. CDR1 is SGHDT, CDR2 YYEEEE, per germline. The CDR3 is 15 residues long. The full variable domain, its missing parts supplied by reference TRBV5-6 and TRBJ1-2, is DAGVTQSPTHLIKTRGQQVTLRCSPKSGHDTVSWYQQALGQGPQFIFQYYEEEERQRGNFPDRFSGHQFPNYSSELNVNALLLGDSALYLCASSLGAQPGGGYTFGSGTRLTVV.